Presented here are 18 T cell receptor beta chains from one specimen sequenced in a study of early T cells in non-severe SARS-CoV-2 infection. TCRdb re-called the 5' RACE reads through MiXCR, storing one row per CDR3 protein. Here the sample spans some 27,000 distinct CDR3 sequences, approximately 5.6% being singletons. Input material: whole blood. The receptors stem from an adult who was a healthcare worker with PCR-confirmed SARS-CoV-2 infection or an uninfected control (not recorded which).

The table lists this clonotype with many counts. The V call is TRBV20-1, the J call TRBJ2-1, with 7 bases lining up with TRBD2. The CDR3 extends over 14 amino acids. With V trimmed by 3 bases and J by 0 bases, 2 bases remained unmatched. Germline loops: CDR1 DFQATT, CDR2 SNEGSKA (reference sequence). The CDR3 reads CSARGGSSYNEQFF. CDR3 in DNA: TGCAGTGCTAGGGGGGGGAGCTCCTACAATGAGCAGTTCTTC.

This clonotype was seen ten or more times. The chain carries TRBV12-3 or TRBV12-4 and TRBJ1-2; maybe TRBD1 (5 bases). The CDR3 is 13 amino acids. Between the trimmed V and J ends, which lost 6 bases and 3 bases, there was a span of 11 bases. CDR3 in amino acids: CASSPGGYYGYTF. For the CDR3, the DNA is TGTGCCAGCAGCCCGGGGGGGTACTATGGCTACACCTTC.

This clonotype was recorded at least ten times. The chain joins TRBV27 to TRBJ1-6; D not certain. CDR3 size: 16 residues. Germline CDR1 MNHEY, CDR2 SMNVEV (reference sequence). Trimming cost V 2 bases and J 0 bases, with 8 bases left between them. CDR3 sequence reads: CASSLHRSSYNSPLHF. The CDR3 coding sequence is TGTGCCAGCAGTTTACACCGCAGCTCCTATAATTCACCCCTCCACTTT.

The V and J genes are TRBV5-1 and TRBJ2-1, with a weak D call TRBD2 (5 bases). The CDR3 is 13 residues long. Germline V gene lookup returns CDR1 SGHRS and CDR2 YFSETQ. V gave up 4 bases and J gave up 6 bases, with 11 bases separating them. This CDR3 reads CASSPDYINEQFF. CDR3 nucleotide sequence: TGCGCCAGCAGCCCTGACTACATCAATGAGCAGTTCTTC.

This clonotype was found many times. The chain has TRBV29-1 and TRBJ2-3, with D unresolved. Germline V gene sequence: CDR1 SQVTM, CDR2 ANQGSEA. CDR3 length equals 14 residues. Between the trimmed V and J ends, which lost 3 bases and 2 bases, there was a span of 12 bases. The CDR3 region has the DNA TGCAGCGTTGATCTTGGATCTGACACAGATACGCAGTATTTT. This gives the protein CSVDLGSDTDTQYF.

Comment on this clonotype: A much larger clone sits a single nucleotide away, making a read error possible. This is likely a read error, given that the CDR3 carries no conserved phenylalanine or tryptophan at its end. This chain joins TRBV11-1 and TRBJ2-4, with 8 nucleotides matching TRBD2. CDR3 length: 16 amino acids. J was trimmed by 0 bases and V by 4 bases; bases with no gene match: 5. Germline CDR1 and CDR2: SGHAT and FQDESV (reference sequence). The CDR3, as DNA: TGTGCCAGCAGCTCCCATAGCGGGATAGCCAAAAACATTCAGTACATC. It encodes CASSSHSGIAKNIQYI.

This clonotype has a count of ten or more. The chain uses TRBV28 and TRBJ2-1, with D possibly being TRBD2 (6 bases). CDR3 length equals 14 residues. Trimming took 3 bases from V and 7 from J, leaving 13 bases between them. The V gene's germline CDR1 is MDHEN and CDR2 SYDVKM. CDR3 DNA sequence: TGTGCCAGCAGTTTCATACCCCTAGCGAATGAGCAGTTCTTC. This sequence encodes CASSFIPLANEQFF.

At least ten counts were recorded for this clonotype. The rearrangement uses TRBV4-3 and TRBJ1-2; 7 bases are a match to TRBD1. The V and J ends lost 3 bases and 0 bases, in that order; junction bases with no gene match: 4. The CDR3 runs 15 residues. CDR1 and CDR2 from the germline V gene are LGHNA and YSLEER. The CDR3 is CASSQGQLTNYGYTF. As DNA, the CDR3 is TGCGCCAGCAGCCAGGGACAGCTAACTAACTATGGCTACACCTTC.

This clonotype was seen at least ten times. The chain couples TRBV19 to TRBJ1-1; D gene unclear. The CDR3 spans 14 residues. The V and J ends lost 6 bases and 4 bases respectively, with 15 bases between them. Germline V gene lookup returns CDR1 LNHDA and CDR2 SQIVND (reference sequence). CDR3 bases: TGTGCCAGTAGGTTTCTAGGGATGGGCACTGAAGCTTTCTTT. Amino acids: CASRFLGMGTEAFF.

This clonotype has at least ten counts. The rearrangement uses TRBV19 and TRBJ2-1; tentative D call: TRBD1 (6 bases). V lost 11 bases and J lost 6, with 17 bases in between. The CDR3 covers 13 residues. Germline lookup yields CDR1 LNHDA and CDR2 SQIVND (reference sequence). The CDR3 DNA is TGTGCCTCGGGACAATCGGGATCCAATGAGCAGTTCTTC. It translates to CASGQSGSNEQFF.

This clonotype was seen more than once but under ten times. The rearrangement joins TRBV7-9 to TRBJ2-1; D may match TRBD1 or TRBD2 (6 bases each). This CDR3 has 15 residues. Trimming took 2 bases from V and 5 from J, leaving 13 bases between them. Germline CDR1 is SEHNR and CDR2 is FQNEAQ (reference sequence). Written as DNA, the CDR3 is TGTGCCAGCAGCTTACCACTAGGGGGGAACAATGAGCAGTTCTTC. Translation gives CASSLPLGGNNEQFF.

This clonotype was seen repeatedly, ten times or more. The chain couples TRBV7-9 to TRBJ2-1; D is perhaps TRBD1 or TRBD2 (5 bases each). The germline V gene encodes CDR1 SEHNR and CDR2 FQNEAQ (reference sequence). The CDR3 consists of 15 residues. V was clipped by 6 bases and J by 8 bases, with 20 bases between them. DNA for the CDR3: TGTGCCAGCAGGCTTAGGTCAGCGGAAGGGGATGAGCAGTTCTTC. Amino acid sequence: CASRLRSAEGDEQFF.

This clonotype was observed at least ten times. The chain uses TRBV6-1 and TRBJ1-5; D might be TRBD1 (5 bases). Germline-derived CDR1 and CDR2 are MNHNS and SASEGT. The CDR3 totals 14 residues. Trimming pared 6 bases from V and 7 bases from J, leaving 16 bases between. CDR3 in DNA: TGTGCCAGCAGATTCCCGGGGGGACGGCAGCCCCAGCATTTT. Translated, it gives CASRFPGGRQPQHF.

In its sample, this clonotype was seen many times. This chain joins TRBV29-1 and TRBJ1-1; a possible D gene is TRBD1 (6 bases). Trimming took off 5 bases at V and 5 bases at J, with 15 bases between the two ends. The CDR3 contains 13 residues. CDR1 is SQVTM, CDR2 ANQGSEA, per germline. The DNA of the CDR3 is TGCAGCGTTTCCCGGGGGCGGTGGACTGAAGCTTTCTTT. Translation gives CSVSRGRWTEAFF.

This clonotype appeared many times. CDR3 bases: TGTGCCAGCAGAGGAGGGTGGGGCAATCAGCCCCAGCATTTT. Residues: CASRGGWGNQPQHF. V and J are TRBV12-3 or TRBV12-4 and TRBJ1-5; no reliable D call. The ends were cut back, 6 bases at V and 2 bases at J, with 11 bases in the middle. This CDR3 is built from 14 residues.

This clonotype occurred many times. The J gene is TRBJ1-2, the V gene TRBV24-1, with 8 bases identical to TRBD1. Germline V gives CDR1 KGHDR, CDR2 SFDVKD. The CDR3 has 13 amino acids. The J segment lost 3 bases and the V segment lost 9 bases, leaving 5 bases of the junction unmatched. The CDR3 DNA reads TGTGCCACCTCGACAGGGGCGGACTATGGCTACACCTTC. Its protein product is CATSTGADYGYTF.

Ten or more counts support this clonotype. The chain combines TRBV20-1 with TRBJ2-1; TRBD2 matches at 16 bases. Germline CDR1 and CDR2: DFQATT and SNEGSKA (reference sequence). This CDR3 has 16 residues. V lost 6 bases and J lost 6; bases outside the gene matches: 8. This CDR3 reads CSALGTSGRAGNEQFF. Here the CDR3 DNA reads TGCAGTGCCCTCGGGACTAGCGGGAGGGCCGGCAATGAGCAGTTCTTC.

In this sample, this clonotype turned up a few times. The gene calls are TRBV24-1 and TRBJ2-1; 14 bases match TRBD2. The CDR3 covers 14 residues. Unmatched junction bases numbered 7, after V lost 9 bases and J lost 10 bases. The germline gives CDR1 KGHDR, CDR2 SFDVKD. CDR3 amino acids: CATGGTSGSKEQFF. In DNA form, the CDR3 reads TGTGCCACCGGAGGGACTAGCGGGAGTAAGGAGCAGTTCTTC.